Below are 19 T cell receptor beta chains sequenced from a single sample in a study of shared T cell receptors in the human thymus (TCRdb year 2021). Library preparation employed the immunoSEQ multiplex PCR assay. TCRdb obtained this table from immuneACCESS and retained in-frame rearrangements with V and J assigned. These tables miss some clones; where compared with another copy, unresolved V genes account for less than half of the shortfall, and the remainder is unexplained. The sample includes fewer than 700,000 clones, with over 75% observed a single time. The ten largest clonotypes hold around 0.0099% of the sample. In addition, the sample was reused for a study of human thymus T cells.

The sample was thymocytes. The source is a boy under two years old with a congenital heart defect. Donor details come from another sample of the same person, matched by shared clones.

V gene TRBV27 combines with J gene TRBJ1-5, with 7 nucleotides matching TRBD1. The CDR3 has 13 amino acids. Per germline, CDR1 MNHEY and CDR2 SMNVEV (reference sequence). V was pared by 2 bases and J by 7 bases, with 2 bases of the junction left unmatched. The CDR3 bases are TGTGCCAGCAGTTTACAGGGGGACCAGCCCCAGCATTTT. Its translation: CASSLQGDQPQHF.

The V gene is TRBV5-1, the J gene TRBJ2-5, with 9 bases identical to TRBD2. Gene TRBJ2-7 matches the end of the DNA better, so the J call may be wrong. The CDR3 totals 14 residues. Per germline, CDR1 SGHRS and CDR2 YFSETQ. CDR3 in DNA: TGCGCCAGCCAGACGGGACTAGCTACCTACGAGCAGTACTTC. Encoded protein: CASQTGLATYEQYF.

The chain uses TRBV6-6 and TRBJ2-5, with 10 bases lining up with TRBD1. The DNA end lines up better with TRBJ2-7; the J call may be wrong. CDR3 length: 14 amino acids. CDR1 MNHNY and CDR2 SVGAGI come from the germline V gene (reference sequence). The CDR3 DNA follows: TGTGCCAGCAGCACCGGGACAGGGGCCTACGAGCAGTACTTC. This gives the protein CASSTGTGAYEQYF.

This sequence joins TRBV11-2 and TRBJ2-3; D is unclear. CDR1 and CDR2 from the germline V gene are SGHAT and FQNNGV. This CDR3 contains 15 residues. The V end lost 6 bases, the J end lost 1 base, and 14 bases lay between the germline ends. In DNA, the CDR3 is TGTGCCAGCAGTCTAAAGTACGAGGGCACAGATACGCAGTATTTT. Translated: CASSLKYEGTDTQYF.

This clone was observed a single time. DNA for the CDR3: TGCGCCAGCAGCCAAGAATGGTATGGGGACAGGGCCTACAATGAGCAGTTCTTC. Protein: CASSQEWYGDRAYNEQFF. The chain uses TRBV4-1 and TRBJ2-1; 9 positions match TRBD1. The J segment lost 2 bases and the V segment lost 0 bases, leaving 8 bases of the junction unmatched. The CDR3 loop spans 18 amino acids. The germline V gene has CDR1 MGHRA and CDR2 YSYEKL.

The chain employs TRBV27 and TRBJ2-7; D is uncertain. V was cut by 0 bases and J by 3 bases, with 12 bases left in between. Looked up from germline, CDR1 is MNHEY and CDR2 is SMNVEV (reference sequence). This CDR3 spans 15 amino acids. CDR3 protein: CASSLSGESGYEQYF. The CDR3 DNA is TGTGCCAGCAGTTTATCCGGAGAGTCGGGCTACGAGCAGTACTTC.

The CDR3 DNA reads as TGCGCCAGCAGCTTGGGGTTTCTAGAGGAGTCTGGCACAGATACGCAGTATTTT. Amino acid sequence: CASSLGFLEESGTDTQYF. The genes are TRBV5-1 and TRBJ2-3, with D unclear. V lost 0 bases to trimming and J lost 1 base, with 18 bases between them. Germline loops: CDR1 SGHRS, CDR2 YFSETQ. The CDR3 runs to 18 residues.

This rearrangement joins TRBV30 to TRBJ2-3; 12 nucleotides align to TRBD2. The CDR3 has 18 residues. Trimming at V came to 3 bases and at J to 2 bases, leaving 12 bases not matched to a gene. CDR1 is GTSNPN and CDR2 is SVGIG in the germline V gene (reference sequence). The CDR3 loop reads CAWSETSGGPGYTDTQYF. The CDR3 region has the DNA TGTGCCTGGAGCGAGACTAGCGGGGGACCCGGCTACACAGATACGCAGTATTTT.

This sequence joins TRBV18 and TRBJ2-2; a possible D gene is TRBD2 (6 bases). CDR3 length: 16 residues. V shed 2 bases and J shed 4 bases, with 14 bases lying between them. Germline CDR1 reads KGHSH; CDR2 reads LQKENI. CDR3: CASSPVSGYVTGELFF. The CDR3 DNA reads TGTGCCAGCTCACCAGTCAGCGGGTACGTCACCGGGGAGCTGTTTTTT.

The rearrangement uses TRBV30 and TRBJ2-7, with 11 bases aligning to TRBD2. V shed 2 bases and J 4 bases; nucleotides not matched to a gene: 7. This CDR3 has 15 amino acids. Germline CDR1 and CDR2: GTSNPN and SVGIG (reference sequence). The CDR3 protein is CAWSPGLAGIYEQYF. For the CDR3, the DNA is TGTGCCTGGAGTCCTGGACTAGCGGGCATTTACGAGCAGTACTTC.

The chain recombines TRBV18 with TRBJ2-3; TRBD2 might be the D (6 bases). Germline V gives CDR1 KGHSH, CDR2 LQKENI. V was pared by 1 base and J by 2 bases, with 19 bases between. The CDR3 spans 18 residues. This CDR3 reads CASSPRVSGPEYTDTQYF. CDR3 in DNA: TGTGCCAGCTCACCACGCGTTAGCGGCCCCGAGTACACAGATACGCAGTATTTT.

In nucleotides, the CDR3 is TGTGCCAGCAGCTTAAACACCCCGGCGGACACTGAAGCTTTCTTT. Amino acids: CASSLNTPADTEAFF. The chain carries TRBV11-2 and TRBJ1-1; D unclear. The CDR3 consists of 15 residues. V was clipped by 2 bases and J by 3 bases, with 13 bases between them. Germline loops: CDR1 SGHAT, CDR2 FQNNGV.

The rearrangement uses TRBV21-1 and TRBJ2-7; the table's D call, TRBD2, has no DNA check behind it. TRBV21-1 represents a pseudogene. The CDR3 is 14 residues long. CDR3 residues: CASSKGSRSYEQYF. Written as DNA, the CDR3 is TGTGCCAGCAGCAAAGGGTCCCGGTCCTACGAGCAGTACTTC.

The gene calls are TRBV30 and TRBJ2-2; 8 bases are a match to TRBD1. The germline CDR1 and CDR2 sequences are GTSNPN and SVGIG (reference sequence). V lost 3 bases and J lost 5; bases outside the gene matches: 11. CDR3 length: 16 residues. CDR3 amino acids: CAWRQQGEERTGELFF. The CDR3 DNA reads as TGTGCCTGGAGACAACAGGGGGAAGAGAGGACCGGGGAGCTGTTTTTT.

Here the CDR3 DNA reads TGTGCTAGTGGTTTGGTGGTCGACAGGGTAAACGAGCAGTACTTC. Translating it yields CASGLVVDRVNEQYF. The V and J genes are TRBV12-5 and TRBJ2-7; 7 nucleotides line up with TRBD1. Germline V lookup: CDR1 LGHNT, CDR2 FRNRAP. Unmatched junction bases numbered 7, after V lost 0 bases and J lost 5 bases. The length of the CDR3 is 15 residues.

V and J are TRBV30 and TRBJ1-5; the D gene is possibly TRBD1 (6 bases). Trimming stripped 2 bases from V and 2 bases from J, with 19 bases between. Germline CDR1 GTSNPN, CDR2 SVGIG (reference sequence). The CDR3 totals 17 residues. CDR3 nucleotide sequence: TGTGCCTGGAGTCGTGGCTCGGGGGGCAAGGGCAATCAGCCCCAGCATTTT. This encodes CAWSRGSGGKGNQPQHF.

This clone was detected a few times. This chain uses TRBV6-5 with TRBJ2-7; 10 bases align to TRBD1. This CDR3 is built from 14 residues. After removal of 5 bases from V and 4 bases from J, the junction contained 5 bases not matched to a gene. Germline V gene sequence: CDR1 MNHEY, CDR2 SVGAGI. The CDR3, as DNA: TGTGCCAGCAGTCCCGGGACAGGGGTTTACGAGCAGTACTTC. Residues: CASSPGTGVYEQYF.

The chain joins TRBV5-1 to TRBJ2-1; 14 nucleotides agree with TRBD2. The CDR3 consists of 20 residues. CDR1 and CDR2 from the germline V gene are SGHRS and YFSETQ. Losses at the gene ends were 3 bases for V and 3 bases for J; bases not matched to a gene: 14. The CDR3 here is CASSSPPGTSGSLLYNEQFF. The CDR3 nucleotides read TGCGCCAGCAGCTCACCCCCCGGGACTAGCGGGAGTCTCCTCTACAATGAGCAGTTCTTC.

This clone has a single count. The chain couples TRBV10-1 to TRBJ1-5, with D possibly TRBD1 on 5 matching bases. CDR3 size: 17 residues. The germline gives CDR1 WNHNN, CDR2 SYGVQD (reference sequence). Trimming cost V 0 bases and J 5 bases, with 17 bases left between them. The DNA of the CDR3 is TGCGCCAGCAGTGAGTCGCGACAGACTCGTAAGGATCAGCCCCAGCATTTT. Protein: CASSESRQTRKDQPQHF.